This TCR beta chain was documented in a study of blood T cells in healthy people across ages. Together with a sample-barcoded 5' primer, a J-beta primer mix was included in a second PCR lasting roughly 6 to 12 cycles. TCRdb reprocessed the 5' RACE reads via MiXCR and lists one record per CDR3 protein. The sample has about 1 million distinct CDR3 sequences; around 45% are singletons. Germline CDR1 LGHDT, CDR2 YNNKEL (reference sequence). Deletions cut 6 bases from V and 0 bases from J, with 21 bases between. The CDR3 runs to 19 residues. The rearrangement uses TRBV3-1 and TRBJ2-6; D perhaps matches TRBD2 (6 bases). The sequence was collected from a woman aged 55-69 years in good health. The sequencing sample was made of blood. In DNA form, the CDR3 reads TGTGCCAGCAGTCCGCCAGTGAGGGAGACTAGCTCTGGGGCCAACGTCCTGACTTTC. This codes for CASSPPVRETSSGANVLTF.